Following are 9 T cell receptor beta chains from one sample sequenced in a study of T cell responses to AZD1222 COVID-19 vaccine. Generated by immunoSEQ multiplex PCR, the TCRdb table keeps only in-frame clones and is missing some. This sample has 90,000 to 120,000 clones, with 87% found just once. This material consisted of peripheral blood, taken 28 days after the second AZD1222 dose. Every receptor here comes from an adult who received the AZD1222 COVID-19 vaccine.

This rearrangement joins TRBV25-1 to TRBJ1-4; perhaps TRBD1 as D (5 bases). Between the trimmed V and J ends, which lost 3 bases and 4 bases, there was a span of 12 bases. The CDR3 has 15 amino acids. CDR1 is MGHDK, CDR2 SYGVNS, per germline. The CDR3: CASSDRTDSNEKLFF. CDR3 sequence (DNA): TGTGCCAGCAGTGACCGTACCGACAGTAATGAAAAACTGTTTTTT.

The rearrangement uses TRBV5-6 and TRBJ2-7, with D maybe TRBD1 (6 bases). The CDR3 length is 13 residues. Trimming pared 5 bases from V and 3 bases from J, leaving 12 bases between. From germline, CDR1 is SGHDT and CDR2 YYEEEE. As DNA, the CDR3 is TGTGCCAGCAGTTATGACAGGTACTACGAGCAGTACTTC. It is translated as CASSYDRYYEQYF. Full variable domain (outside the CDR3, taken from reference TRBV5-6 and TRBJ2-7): DAGVTQSPTHLIKTRGQQVTLRCSPKSGHDTVSWYQQALGQGPQFIFQYYEEEERQRGNFPDRFSGHQFPNYSSELNVNALLLGDSALYLCASSYDRYYEQYFGPGTRLTVT.

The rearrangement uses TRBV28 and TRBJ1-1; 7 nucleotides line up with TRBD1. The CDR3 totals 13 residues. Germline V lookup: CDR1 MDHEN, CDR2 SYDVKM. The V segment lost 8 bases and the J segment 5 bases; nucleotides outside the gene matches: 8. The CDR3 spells CASADRVGTEAFF. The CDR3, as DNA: TGTGCCAGCGCCGACAGGGTAGGAACTGAAGCTTTCTTT.

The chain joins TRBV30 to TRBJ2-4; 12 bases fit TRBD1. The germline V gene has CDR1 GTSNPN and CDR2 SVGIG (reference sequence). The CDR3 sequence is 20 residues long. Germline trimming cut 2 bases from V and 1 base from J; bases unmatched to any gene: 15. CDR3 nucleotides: TGTGCCTGGAGTCCATCGACCGGGACAGGGGGCGGTGGTGCCAAAAACATTCAGTACTTC. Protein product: CAWSPSTGTGGGGAKNIQYF. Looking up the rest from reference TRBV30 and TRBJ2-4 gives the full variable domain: SQTIHQWPATLVQPVGSPLSLECTVEGTSNPNLYWYRQAAGRGLQLLFYSVGIGQISSEVPQNLSASRPQDRQFILSSKKLLLSDSGFYLCAWSPSTGTGGGGAKNIQYFGAGTRLSVL.

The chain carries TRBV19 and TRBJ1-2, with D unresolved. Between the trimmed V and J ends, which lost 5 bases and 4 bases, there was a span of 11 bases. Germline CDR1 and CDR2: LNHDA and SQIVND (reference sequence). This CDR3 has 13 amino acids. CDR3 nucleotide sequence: TGTGCCAGTAGTGAAGGACGGCCCTATGGCTACACCTTC. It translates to CASSEGRPYGYTF. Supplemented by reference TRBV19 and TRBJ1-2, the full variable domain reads DGGITQSPKYLFRKEGQNVTLSCEQNLNHDAMYWYRQDPGQGLRLIYYSQIVNDFQKGDIAEGYSVSREKKESFPLTVTSAQKNPTAFYLCASSEGRPYGYTFGSGTRLTVV.

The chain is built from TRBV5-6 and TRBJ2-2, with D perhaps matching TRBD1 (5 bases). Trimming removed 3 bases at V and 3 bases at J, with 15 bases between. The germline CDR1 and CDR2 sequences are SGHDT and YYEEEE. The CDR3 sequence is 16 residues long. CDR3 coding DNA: TGTGCCAGCAGCTCCTACAGGAGCCTTGACACCGGGGAGCTGTTTTTT. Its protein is CASSSYRSLDTGELFF.

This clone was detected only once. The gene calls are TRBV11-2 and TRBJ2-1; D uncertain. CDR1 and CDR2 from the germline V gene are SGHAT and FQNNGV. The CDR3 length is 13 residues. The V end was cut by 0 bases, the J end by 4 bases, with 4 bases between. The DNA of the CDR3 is TGTGCCAGCAGCTTAGACCGATACAATGAGCAGTTCTTC. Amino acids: CASSLDRYNEQFF.

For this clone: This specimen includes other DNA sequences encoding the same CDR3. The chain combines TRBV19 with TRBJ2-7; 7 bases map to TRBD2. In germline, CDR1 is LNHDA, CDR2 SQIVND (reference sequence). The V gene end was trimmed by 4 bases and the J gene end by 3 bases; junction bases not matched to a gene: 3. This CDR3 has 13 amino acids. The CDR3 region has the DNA TGTGCCAGTAGTAGCGGGAGCTTCTACGAGCAGTACTTC. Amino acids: CASSSGSFYEQYF.

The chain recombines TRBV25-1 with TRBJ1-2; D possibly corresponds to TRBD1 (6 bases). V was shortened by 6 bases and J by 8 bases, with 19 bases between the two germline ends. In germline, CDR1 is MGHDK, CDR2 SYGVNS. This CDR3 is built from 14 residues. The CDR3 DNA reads TGTGCCAGCAGCGTTCAAGGGGCAGGGGACGGCTACACCTTC. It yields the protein CASSVQGAGDGYTF.